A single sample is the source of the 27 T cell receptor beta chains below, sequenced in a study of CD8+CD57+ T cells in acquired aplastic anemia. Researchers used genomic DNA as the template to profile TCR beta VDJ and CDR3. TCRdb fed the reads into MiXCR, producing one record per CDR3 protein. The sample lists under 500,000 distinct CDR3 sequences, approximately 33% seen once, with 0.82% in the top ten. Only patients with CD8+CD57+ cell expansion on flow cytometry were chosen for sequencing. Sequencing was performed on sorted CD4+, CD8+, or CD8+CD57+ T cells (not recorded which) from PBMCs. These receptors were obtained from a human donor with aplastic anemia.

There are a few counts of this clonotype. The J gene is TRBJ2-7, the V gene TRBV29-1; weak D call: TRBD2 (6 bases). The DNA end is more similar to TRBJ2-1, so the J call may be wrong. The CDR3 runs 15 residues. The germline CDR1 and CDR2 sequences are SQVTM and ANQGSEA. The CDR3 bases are TGCAGCGTTGAAGGCGGTAACGGGAGCGGTGTTGAGCAGTTCTTC. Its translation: CSVEGGNGSGVEQFF.

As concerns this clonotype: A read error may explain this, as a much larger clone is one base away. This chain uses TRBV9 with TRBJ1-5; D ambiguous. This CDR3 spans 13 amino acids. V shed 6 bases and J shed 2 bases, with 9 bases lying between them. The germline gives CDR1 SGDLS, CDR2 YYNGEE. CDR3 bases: TGTGCCAGCAAAGGGCATGGCAATCAGCCCCAGCATTTT. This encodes CASKGHGNQPQHF.

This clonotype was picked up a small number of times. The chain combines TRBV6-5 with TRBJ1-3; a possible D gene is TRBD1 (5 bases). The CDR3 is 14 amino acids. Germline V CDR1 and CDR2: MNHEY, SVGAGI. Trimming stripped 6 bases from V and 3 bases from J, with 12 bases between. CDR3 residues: CASRLTVLGNTIYF. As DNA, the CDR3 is TGTGCCAGCAGATTGACAGTTCTTGGAAACACCATATATTTT.

CDR3 sequence: CASSLTGGRHGYTF. CDR3 nucleotides: TGTGCCAGCAGTTTGACAGGGGGACGACATGGCTACACCTTC. V and J are TRBV27 and TRBJ1-2, with 9 bases aligning to TRBD1. The CDR3 is 14 amino acids. Trimming cost V 3 bases and J 6 bases; bases outside gene matches: 5. The germline gives CDR1 MNHEY, CDR2 SMNVEV (reference sequence).

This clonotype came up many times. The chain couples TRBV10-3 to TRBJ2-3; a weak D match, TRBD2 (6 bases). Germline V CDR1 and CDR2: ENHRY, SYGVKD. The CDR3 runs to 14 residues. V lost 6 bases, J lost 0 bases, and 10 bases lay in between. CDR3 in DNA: TGTGCCATCAGCTGGACTACTAGCACAGATACGCAGTATTTT. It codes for CAISWTTSTDTQYF.

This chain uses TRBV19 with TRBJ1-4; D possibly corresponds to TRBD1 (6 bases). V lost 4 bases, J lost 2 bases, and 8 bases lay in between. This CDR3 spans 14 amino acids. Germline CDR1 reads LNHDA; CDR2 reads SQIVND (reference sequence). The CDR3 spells CASSTGATNEKLFF. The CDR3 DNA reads TGTGCCAGTAGTACAGGGGCGACTAATGAAAAACTGTTTTTT.

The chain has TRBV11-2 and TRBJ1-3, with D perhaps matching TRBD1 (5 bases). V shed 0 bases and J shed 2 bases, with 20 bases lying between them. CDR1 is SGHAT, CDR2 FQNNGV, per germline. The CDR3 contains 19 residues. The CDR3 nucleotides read TGTGCCAGCAGCTTAGAGGGGGGAGGGTTAGGTAGAACTGGAAACACCATATATTTT. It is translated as CASSLEGGGLGRTGNTIYF.

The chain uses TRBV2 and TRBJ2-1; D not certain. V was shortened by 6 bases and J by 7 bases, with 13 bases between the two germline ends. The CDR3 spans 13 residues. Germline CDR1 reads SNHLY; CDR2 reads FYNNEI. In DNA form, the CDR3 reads TGTGCCAGCAGCTTTCTGGGGAAGAATGAGCAGTTCTTC. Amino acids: CASSFLGKNEQFF. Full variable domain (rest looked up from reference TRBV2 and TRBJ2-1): EPEVTQTPSHQVTQMGQEVILRCVPISNHLYFYWYRQILGQKVEFLVSFYNNEISEKSEIFDDQFSVERPDGSNFTLKIRSTKLEDSAMYFCASSFLGKNEQFFGPGTRLTVL.

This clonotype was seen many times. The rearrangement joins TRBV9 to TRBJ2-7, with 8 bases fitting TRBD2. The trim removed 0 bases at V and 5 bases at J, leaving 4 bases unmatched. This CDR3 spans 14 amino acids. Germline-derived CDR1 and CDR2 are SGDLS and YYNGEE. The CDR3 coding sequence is TGTGCCAGCAGCGTAGCGGGAGGGTTTAACGAGCAGTACTTC. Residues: CASSVAGGFNEQYF.

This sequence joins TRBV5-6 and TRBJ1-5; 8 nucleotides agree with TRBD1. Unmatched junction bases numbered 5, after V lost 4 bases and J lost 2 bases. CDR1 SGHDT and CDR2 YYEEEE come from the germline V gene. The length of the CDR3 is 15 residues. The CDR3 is CASSGTGQGNQPQHF. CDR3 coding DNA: TGTGCCAGCAGCGGCACGGGACAGGGCAATCAGCCCCAGCATTTT.

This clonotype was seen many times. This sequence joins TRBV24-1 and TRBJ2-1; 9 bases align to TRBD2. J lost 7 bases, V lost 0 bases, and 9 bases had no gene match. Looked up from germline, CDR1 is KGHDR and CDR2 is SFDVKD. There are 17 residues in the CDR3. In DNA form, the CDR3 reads TGTGCCACCAGTGATTTGATCGGGCGGGAGGGGGGTAATGAGCAGTTCTTC. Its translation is CATSDLIGREGGNEQFF.

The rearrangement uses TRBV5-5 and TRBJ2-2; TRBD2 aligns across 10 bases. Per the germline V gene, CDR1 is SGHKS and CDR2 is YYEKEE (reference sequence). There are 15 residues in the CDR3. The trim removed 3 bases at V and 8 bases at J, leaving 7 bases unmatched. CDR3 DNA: TGTGCCAGCAGCTCCTTTCAGCGGGAGGGGGGGGAGCTGTTTTTT. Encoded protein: CASSSFQREGGELFF.

For the CDR3, the DNA is TGCGCCAGCAGCTTGGGGGGGGCAGACGAGCAGTACTTC. Protein product: CASSLGGADEQYF. The chain uses TRBV5-1 and TRBJ2-7; D tentatively fits TRBD1 or TRBD2 (6 bases each). Germline CDR1 reads SGHRS; CDR2 reads YFSETQ. The CDR3 extends over 13 amino acids. The V end was cut by 0 bases, the J end by 5 bases, with 9 bases between.

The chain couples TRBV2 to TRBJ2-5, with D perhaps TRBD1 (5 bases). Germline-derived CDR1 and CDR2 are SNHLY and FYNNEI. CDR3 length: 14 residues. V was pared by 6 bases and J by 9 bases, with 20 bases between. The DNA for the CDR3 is TGTGCCAGCAGGGAGACAGAAGTCAATCAGCCCCAGTACTTC. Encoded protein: CASRETEVNQPQYF.

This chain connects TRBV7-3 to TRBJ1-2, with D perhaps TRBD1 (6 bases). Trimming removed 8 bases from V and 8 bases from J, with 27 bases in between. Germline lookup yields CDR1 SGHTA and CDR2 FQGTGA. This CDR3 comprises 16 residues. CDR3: CASRRGEGEWWEGYTF. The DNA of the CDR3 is TGTGCCAGCCGCCGGGGGGAGGGGGAATGGTGGGAAGGCTACACCTTC.

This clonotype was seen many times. The CDR3 loop reads CASSPRVMNTEAFF. The DNA of the CDR3 is TGTGCCAGCAGCCCCCGCGTCATGAACACTGAAGCTTTCTTT. V is TRBV11-2 and J is TRBJ1-1; D call uncertain. Per germline, CDR1 SGHAT and CDR2 FQNNGV. V lost 5 bases to trimming and J lost 0 bases, with 10 bases between them. The CDR3 covers 14 residues. Drawing the rest from reference TRBV11-2 and TRBJ1-1, the complete variable domain is EAGVAQSPRYKIIEKRQSVAFWCNPISGHATLYWYQQILGQGPKLLIQFQNNGVVDDSQLPKDRFSAERLKGVDSTLKIQPAKLEDSAVYLCASSPRVMNTEAFFGQGTRLTVV.

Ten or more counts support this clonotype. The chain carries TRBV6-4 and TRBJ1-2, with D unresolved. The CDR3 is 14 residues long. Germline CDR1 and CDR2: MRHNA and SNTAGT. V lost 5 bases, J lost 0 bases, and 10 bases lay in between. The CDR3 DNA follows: TGTGCCAGCAGTCCCGAACAAGCTAACTATGGCTACACCTTC. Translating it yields CASSPEQANYGYTF.

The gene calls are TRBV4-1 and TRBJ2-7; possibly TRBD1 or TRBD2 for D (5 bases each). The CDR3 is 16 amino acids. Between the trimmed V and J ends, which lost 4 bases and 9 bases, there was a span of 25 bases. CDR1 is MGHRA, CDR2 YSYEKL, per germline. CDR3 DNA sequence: TGCGCCAGCAGCCTAGAACCGGGACGGAAAATGTTGGGGCAGTACTTC. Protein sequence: CASSLEPGRKMLGQYF.

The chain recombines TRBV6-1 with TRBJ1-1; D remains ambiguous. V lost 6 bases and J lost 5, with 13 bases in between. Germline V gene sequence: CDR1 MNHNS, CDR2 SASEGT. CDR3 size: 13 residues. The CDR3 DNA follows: TGTGCCAGCAGCCCCAAAGGGCAGACTGAAGCTTTCTTT. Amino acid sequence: CASSPKGQTEAFF.

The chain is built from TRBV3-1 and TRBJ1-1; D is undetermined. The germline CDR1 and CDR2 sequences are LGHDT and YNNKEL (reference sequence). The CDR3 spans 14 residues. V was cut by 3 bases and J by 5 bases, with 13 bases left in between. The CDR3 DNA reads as TGTGCCAGCAGCCACCTGGACCGAGAAACTGAAGCTTTCTTT. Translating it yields CASSHLDRETEAFF.

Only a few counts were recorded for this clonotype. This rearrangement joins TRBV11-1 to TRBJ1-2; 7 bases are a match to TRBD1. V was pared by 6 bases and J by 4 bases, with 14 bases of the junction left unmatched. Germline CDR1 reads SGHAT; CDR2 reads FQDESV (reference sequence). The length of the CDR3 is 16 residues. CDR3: CASSQGGAASAYGYTF. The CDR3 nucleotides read TGTGCCAGCAGTCAAGGGGGCGCGGCATCCGCCTATGGCTACACCTTC.

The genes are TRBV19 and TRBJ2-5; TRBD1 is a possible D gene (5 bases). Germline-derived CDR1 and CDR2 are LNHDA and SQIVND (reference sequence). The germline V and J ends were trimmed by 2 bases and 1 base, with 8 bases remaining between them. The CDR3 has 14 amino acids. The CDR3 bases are TGTGCCAGTAGTATACAGGGTGCCCAAGAGACCCAGTACTTC. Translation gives CASSIQGAQETQYF.

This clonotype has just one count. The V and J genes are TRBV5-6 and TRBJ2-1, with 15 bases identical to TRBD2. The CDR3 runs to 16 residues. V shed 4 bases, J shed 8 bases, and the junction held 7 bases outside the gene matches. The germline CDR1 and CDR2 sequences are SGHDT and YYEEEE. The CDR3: CASSPRTSGGAHEQFF. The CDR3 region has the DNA TGTGCCAGCAGCCCGAGGACTAGCGGGGGGGCTCATGAGCAGTTCTTC.

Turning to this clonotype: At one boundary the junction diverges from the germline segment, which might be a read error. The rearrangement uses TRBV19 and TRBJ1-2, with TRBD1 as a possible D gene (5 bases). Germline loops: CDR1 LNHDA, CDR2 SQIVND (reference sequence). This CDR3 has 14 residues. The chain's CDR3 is CASSPQGSGYGYAF. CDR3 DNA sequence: TGTGCCAGCAGCCCTCAGGGTTCCGGCTATGGCTACGCCTTC.

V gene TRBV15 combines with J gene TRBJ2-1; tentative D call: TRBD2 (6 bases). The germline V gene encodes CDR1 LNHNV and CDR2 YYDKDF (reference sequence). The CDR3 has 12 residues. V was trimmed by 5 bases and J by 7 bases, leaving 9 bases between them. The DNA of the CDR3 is TGTGCCACCAGCGGGACTGCGAATGAGCAGTTCTTC. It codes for CATSGTANEQFF.

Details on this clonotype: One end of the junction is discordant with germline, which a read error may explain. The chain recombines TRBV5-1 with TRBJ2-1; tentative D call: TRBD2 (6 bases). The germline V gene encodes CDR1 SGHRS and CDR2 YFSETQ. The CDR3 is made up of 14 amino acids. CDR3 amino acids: CASSLVAGYNEPFF. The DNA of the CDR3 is TGCGCCAGCAGCTTGGTGGCGGGGTACAATGAGCCGTTCTTC.

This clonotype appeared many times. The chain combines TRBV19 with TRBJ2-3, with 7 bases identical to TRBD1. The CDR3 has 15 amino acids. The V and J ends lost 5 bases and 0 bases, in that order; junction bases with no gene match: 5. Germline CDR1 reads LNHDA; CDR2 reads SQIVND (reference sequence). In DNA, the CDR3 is TGTGCCAGTAGTCTGACAGGGTCGAGCACAGATACGCAGTATTTT. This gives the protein CASSLTGSSTDTQYF.